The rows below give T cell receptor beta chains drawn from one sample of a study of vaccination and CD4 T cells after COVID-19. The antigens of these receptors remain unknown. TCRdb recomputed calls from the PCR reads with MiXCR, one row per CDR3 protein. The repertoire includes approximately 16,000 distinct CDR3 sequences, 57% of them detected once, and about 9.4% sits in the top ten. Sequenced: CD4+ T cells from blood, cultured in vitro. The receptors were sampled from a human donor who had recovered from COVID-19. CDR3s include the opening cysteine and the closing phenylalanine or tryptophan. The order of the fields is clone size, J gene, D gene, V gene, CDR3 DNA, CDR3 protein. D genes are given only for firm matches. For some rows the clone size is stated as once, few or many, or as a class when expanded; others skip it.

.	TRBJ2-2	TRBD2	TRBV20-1	TGCAGTGCTAGCGGGGGGAGGGGTGACGGGGAGCTGTTTTTT	CSASGGRGDGELFF
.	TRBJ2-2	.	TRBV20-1	TGCAGTGCTAGAGCGAAAGCTAGCACCGGGGAGCTGTTTTTT	CSARAKASTGELFF
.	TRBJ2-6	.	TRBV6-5	TGTGCCAGCAGTTACTCGGGCCAGCTCGCGCTCTCTGGGGCCAACGTCCTGACTTTC	CASSYSGQLALSGANVLTF
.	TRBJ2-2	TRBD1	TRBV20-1	TGCAGTGCTCCGGACAGGCCGAACACCGGGGAGCTGTTTTTT	CSAPDRPNTGELFF
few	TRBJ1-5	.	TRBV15	TGTGCCACCAGCAGAAGGACAGATAGCAATCAGCCCCAGCATTTT	CATSRRTDSNQPQHF
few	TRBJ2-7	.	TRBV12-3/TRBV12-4	TGTGCCAGCAGTCTCGGCCTCCAGGGGCGCGAGCAGTACTTC	CASSLGLQGREQYF
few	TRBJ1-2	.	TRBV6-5	TGTGCCAGCAGTTCCGGGACTTGGGGCGGCTACACCTTC	CASSSGTWGGYTF
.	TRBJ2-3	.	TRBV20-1	TGCAGTGCTAGAGGGCCGGGAGTTGCTAGCACAGATACGCAGTATTTT	CSARGPGVASTDTQYF
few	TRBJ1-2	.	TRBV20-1	TGCAGTGTTGTGTCAGGCTCCCGGGGTGGCTACACCTTC	CSVVSGSRGGYTF
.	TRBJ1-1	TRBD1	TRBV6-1	TGTGCCAGCGGGGAGCTCCGGACAGGGGGAACTGAAGCTTTCTTT	CASGELRTGGTEAFF
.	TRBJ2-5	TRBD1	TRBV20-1	TGCAGTGCTAGGCTCCCTAGGACAGGGGAAGAGACCCAGTACTTC	CSARLPRTGEETQYF
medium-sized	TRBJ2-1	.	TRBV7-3	TGTGCCAGCAGCTTAATGGGGGCTAGCGGCTACAATGAGCAGTTCTTC	CASSLMGASGYNEQFF
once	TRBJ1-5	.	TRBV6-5	TGTGCCAGCAGTTACAACCGGAGTAGGGCCAGCAATCAGCCCCAGCATTTT	CASSYNRSRASNQPQHF
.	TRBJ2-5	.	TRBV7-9	TGTGCCAGCACTTCTGTTCAAGAGACCCAGTACTTC	CASTSVQETQYF
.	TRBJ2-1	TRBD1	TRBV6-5	TGTGCCAGCAGTTACTCCGGGGACAGAGAGAATTGGTTCTTC	CASSYSGDRENWFF
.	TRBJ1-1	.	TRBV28	TGTGAGGCCCGAGGGACTGAAGCTTTCTTT	CEARGTEAFF
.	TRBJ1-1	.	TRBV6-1	TGTGCCAGCAGTGAACCCCCGGTTATAACTGAAGCTTTCTTT	CASSEPPVITEAFF
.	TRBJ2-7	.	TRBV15	TGTGCCTCCTGGCGGGCGGGTTTCTACGAGCAGTACTTC	CASWRAGFYEQYF
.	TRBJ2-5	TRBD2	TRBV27	TGTGCCAGCAGTTTATCCGGGGGGACTAGCGGGAGGCCCGCAGAGACCCAGTACTTC	CASSLSGGTSGRPAETQYF
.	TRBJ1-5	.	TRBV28	TGTGCCAGCAGTTTGGATACCGGGGATCTCAAATATCAGCCCCAGCATTTT	CASSLDTGDLKYQPQHF
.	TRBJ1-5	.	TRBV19	TGTGCCAGAATTAAGCAGGGAAGGAAGGGCAATCAGCCCCAGCATTTT	CARIKQGRKGNQPQHF
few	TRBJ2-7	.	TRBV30	TGTGCCTGGGCGGGACACCGCGAGCAGTACTTC	CAWAGHREQYF
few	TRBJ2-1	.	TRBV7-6	TGTGCCAGCAGCAAAACCGAAGTTCTCTACAATGAGCAGTTCTTC	CASSKTEVLYNEQFF
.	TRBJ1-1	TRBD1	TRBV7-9	TGTGCCAGCAGCCTACTTTGGACAGGAGCGATGAACACTGAAGCTTTCTTT	CASSLLWTGAMNTEAFF
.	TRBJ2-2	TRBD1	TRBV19	TGTGCCAGTAGGATGACAGGGATCACCGGGGAGCTGTTTTTT	CASRMTGITGELFF
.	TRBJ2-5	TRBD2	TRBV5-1	TGCGCCAGCAGCCCGGCCCTAGCGGGGTGGGAGACCCAGTACTTC	CASSPALAGWETQYF
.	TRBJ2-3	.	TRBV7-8	TGTGCCAGCAGTTTCCTCCCCCAGAACGGCGATACGCAGTATTTT	CASSFLPQNGDTQYF
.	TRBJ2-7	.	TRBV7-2	TGTGCCAGCAGCTTACTTGGGGAACCCTACGAGCAGTACTTC	CASSLLGEPYEQYF
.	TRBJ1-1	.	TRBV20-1	TGCAGTGCTAGAAGTCAAGGACTTCCGGACACTGAAGCTTTCTTT	CSARSQGLPDTEAFF
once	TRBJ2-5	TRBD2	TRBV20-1	TGCAGTGCTAGAGCGGGAGGGCCGAAAGAGACCCAGTACTTC	CSARAGGPKETQYF
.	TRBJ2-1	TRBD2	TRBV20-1	TGCAGTGCTAGAGATCCTGGCGCGAACCTAGCGGGGCTTGGGCAGTTCTTC	CSARDPGANLAGLGQFF
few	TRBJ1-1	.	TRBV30	TGTGCCCTCGTAGGGCTTGAGGCTTTCTTT	CALVGLEAFF
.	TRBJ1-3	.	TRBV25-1	TGTGCCAGCGGGGACACACACTCTGGAAACACCATATATTTT	CASGDTHSGNTIYF
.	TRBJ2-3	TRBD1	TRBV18	TGTGCCAGCTCACTTCCTAGGACAGGGCGGGATACGCAGTATTTT	CASSLPRTGRDTQYF
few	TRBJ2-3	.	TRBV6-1	TGTGCCAGCAGCCCAGGCTTAGAGGCAGATACGCAGTATTTT	CASSPGLEADTQYF
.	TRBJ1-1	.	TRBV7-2	TGTGCCAGCAGCTTAGCCTCCAGAAACACTGAAGCTTTCTTT	CASSLASRNTEAFF
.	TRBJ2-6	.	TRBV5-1	TGCGCCAGCAGGCCCCCGGGAACCCAGGGGGCCAACGTCCTGACTTTC	CASRPPGTQGANVLTF
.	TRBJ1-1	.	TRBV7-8	TGTGCCAGCAGCTTGTGGGAAGCCTCGGCCCACACTGAAGCTTTCTTT	CASSLWEASAHTEAFF
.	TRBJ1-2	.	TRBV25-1	TGTGCCAGCAGTGAACCTATAATGGGCTATGGCTACACCTTC	CASSEPIMGYGYTF
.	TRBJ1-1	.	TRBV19	TGTGCCAGTAGTATTAATGGACAGAACACTGAAGCTTTCTTT	CASSINGQNTEAFF
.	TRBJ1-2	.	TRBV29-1	TGCAGCGTAGTTAAGGGGCAATTTGATGGCTACACCTTC	CSVVKGQFDGYTF
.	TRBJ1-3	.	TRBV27	TGTGCCTCATGGGGGGCATCCTCTGGAAACACCATATATTTT	CASWGASSGNTIYF
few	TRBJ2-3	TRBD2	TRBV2	TGTGCCAGCAGTTTAGGACTAGCGGGAATCACAGATACGCAGTATTTT	CASSLGLAGITDTQYF
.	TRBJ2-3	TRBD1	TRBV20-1	TGCAGTGCCAGAGGGACAGGGGGCGGGGGCACAGATACGCAGTATTTT	CSARGTGGGGTDTQYF
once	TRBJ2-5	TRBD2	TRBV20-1	TGCAGTGCTCAAAAGCGGGAGCTGACGTTTGCGCAAGAGACCCAGTACTTC	CSAQKRELTFAQETQYF
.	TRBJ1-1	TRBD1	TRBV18	TGTGCCAGCTCACCCCCCGGGACAGGGGACGCGGGGGCTTTCTTT	CASSPPGTGDAGAFF
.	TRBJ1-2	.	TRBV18	TGTGCCAGCTCACCGGCGGGAGGTGATGGCTACACCTTC	CASSPAGGDGYTF
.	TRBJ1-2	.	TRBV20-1	TGCAGTGCTAGTAAACTAACGAACAATTTCTATGGCTACACCTTC	CSASKLTNNFYGYTF
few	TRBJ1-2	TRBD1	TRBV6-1	TGTGCCAGCACCTCGGGACAGGGCATCGCTAACTATGGCTACACCTTC	CASTSGQGIANYGYTF
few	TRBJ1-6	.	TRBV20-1	TGCAGTGCTAGAGGACGTTATAATTCACCCCTCCACTTT	CSARGRYNSPLHF
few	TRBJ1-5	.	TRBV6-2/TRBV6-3	TGTGCCAGCAGTTACACACAGTATAGCAATCAGCCCCAGCATTTT	CASSYTQYSNQPQHF
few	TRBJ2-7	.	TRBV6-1	TGTGCCAGCAGTACCGGTCCCCCGAGCGAGCAGTACTTC	CASSTGPPSEQYF
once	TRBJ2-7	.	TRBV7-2	TGTGCCAGCACCTATTGGGACTTCCGAAAGACCTACGAGCAGTACTTC	CASTYWDFRKTYEQYF
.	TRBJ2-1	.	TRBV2	TGTGCCAGCAGTGAAAGGGAGGCCTACAATGAGCAGTTCTTC	CASSEREAYNEQFF
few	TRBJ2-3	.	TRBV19	TGTGCCAGTGATTCCAGCACAGATACGCAGTATTTT	CASDSSTDTQYF
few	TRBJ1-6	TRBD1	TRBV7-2	TGTGCCAGCAGCTACGCGGGACAGGGGAATTCACCCCTCCACTTT	CASSYAGQGNSPLHF